The sequence of this T cell receptor (beta chain) was determined in a study of cytomegalovirus exposure and HLA in healthy donors. A multiplex PCR was run with 60 Vbeta primers and 13 Jbeta primers. The repertoire was sequenced with immunoSEQ multiplex PCR; TCRdb's copy has only in-frame clones and lacks some. The sample includes about 120,000 clones. Points on this clone: Its antigen is unknown.

Donors were ostensibly healthy at sampling, although undocumented immune exposures were probable. The CDR3 runs to 13 residues. V was pared by 9 bases and J by 1 base, with 10 bases between. Looked up from germline, CDR1 is ENHRY and CDR2 is SYGVKD. Whole-study results and caveats: Sequence variants that were highly shared formed a cluster that was likely a sequencing artifact. The authors later linked a missense DCLRE1C variant to TCR beta V- and J-gene trimming. Investigators reported around 150 TCR beta chains as tied to cytomegalovirus.

J is TRBJ2-1 and V is TRBV10-3; TRBD1 might be the D (6 bases). Input material: PBMCs. The sequence was collected from a woman in her 40s in good health and CMV-seropositive. The CDR3 nucleotides are TGTGCCATAAGAGGACAGTCCTACAATGAGCAGTTCTTC. Encoded protein: CAIRGQSYNEQFF.